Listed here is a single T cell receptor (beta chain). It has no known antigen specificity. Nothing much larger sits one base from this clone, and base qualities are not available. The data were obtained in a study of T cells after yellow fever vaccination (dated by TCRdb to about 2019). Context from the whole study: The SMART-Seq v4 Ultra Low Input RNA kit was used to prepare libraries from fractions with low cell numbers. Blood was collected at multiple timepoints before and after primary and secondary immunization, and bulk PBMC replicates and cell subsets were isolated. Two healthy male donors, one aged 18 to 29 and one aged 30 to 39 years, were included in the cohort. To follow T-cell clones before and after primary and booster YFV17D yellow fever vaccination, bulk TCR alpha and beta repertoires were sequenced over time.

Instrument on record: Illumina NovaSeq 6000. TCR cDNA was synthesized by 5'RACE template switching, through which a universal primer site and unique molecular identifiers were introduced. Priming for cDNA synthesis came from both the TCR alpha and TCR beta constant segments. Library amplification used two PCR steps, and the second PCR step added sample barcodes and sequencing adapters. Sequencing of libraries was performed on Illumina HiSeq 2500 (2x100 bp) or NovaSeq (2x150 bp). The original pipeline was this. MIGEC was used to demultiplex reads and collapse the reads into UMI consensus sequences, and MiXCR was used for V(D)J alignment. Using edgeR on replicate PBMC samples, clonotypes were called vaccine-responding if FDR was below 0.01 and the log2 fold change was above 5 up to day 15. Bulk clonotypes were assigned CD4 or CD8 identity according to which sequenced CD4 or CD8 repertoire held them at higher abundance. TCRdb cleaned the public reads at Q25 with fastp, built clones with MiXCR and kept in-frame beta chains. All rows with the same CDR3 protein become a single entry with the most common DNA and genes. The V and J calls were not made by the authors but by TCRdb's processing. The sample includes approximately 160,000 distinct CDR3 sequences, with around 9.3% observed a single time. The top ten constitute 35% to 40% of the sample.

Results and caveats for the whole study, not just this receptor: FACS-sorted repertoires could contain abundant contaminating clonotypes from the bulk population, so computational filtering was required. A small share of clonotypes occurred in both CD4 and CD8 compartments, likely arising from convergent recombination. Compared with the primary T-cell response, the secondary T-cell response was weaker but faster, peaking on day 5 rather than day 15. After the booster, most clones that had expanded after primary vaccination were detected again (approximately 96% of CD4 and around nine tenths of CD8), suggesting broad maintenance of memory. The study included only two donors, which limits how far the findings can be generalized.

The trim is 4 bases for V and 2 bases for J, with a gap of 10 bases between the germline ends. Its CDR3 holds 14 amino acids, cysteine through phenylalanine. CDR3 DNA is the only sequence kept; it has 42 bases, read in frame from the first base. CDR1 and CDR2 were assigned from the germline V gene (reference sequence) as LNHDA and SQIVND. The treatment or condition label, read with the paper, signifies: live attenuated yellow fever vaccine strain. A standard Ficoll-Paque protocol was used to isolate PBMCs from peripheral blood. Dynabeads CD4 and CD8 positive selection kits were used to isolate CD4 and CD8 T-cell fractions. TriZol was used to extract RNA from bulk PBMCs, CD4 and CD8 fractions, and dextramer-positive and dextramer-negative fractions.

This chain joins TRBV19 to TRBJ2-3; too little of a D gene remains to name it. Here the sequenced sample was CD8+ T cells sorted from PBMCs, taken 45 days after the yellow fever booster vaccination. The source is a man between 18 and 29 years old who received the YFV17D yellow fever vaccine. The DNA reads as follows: TGTGCCAGTAGTAAGGGCAGCTACACAGATACGCAGTATTTT. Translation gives CASSKGSYTDTQYF.